These 14 T cell receptor beta chains were all obtained from the same sample, sequenced in a study of blood T cells in healthy people across ages. A second about 6 to 11 cycle PCR used barcoded and J-beta primers. TCRdb re-derived calls from the 5' RACE reads in MiXCR, one entry per CDR3 protein. The sample yields roughly 800,000 distinct CDR3 sequences, nearly 60% seen once. The sequenced sample consisted of blood. These receptors all come from a man in his thirties or forties in good health.

The J gene is TRBJ2-1, the V gene TRBV6-1, with D possibly TRBD2 on 5 matching bases. The V gene's germline CDR1 is MNHNS and CDR2 SASEGT. Trimming stripped 3 bases from V and 2 bases from J, with 20 bases between. The CDR3 is 18 residues long. The CDR3 coding sequence is TGTGCCAGCAGTGAGTTTCTAGCACCCGACCCCCCCTACAATGAGCAGTTCTTC. Protein: CASSEFLAPDPPYNEQFF.

The V call is TRBV7-9, the J call TRBJ1-5; 7 bases align to TRBD1. There are 15 residues in the CDR3. Germline V lookup: CDR1 SEHNR, CDR2 FQNEAQ (reference sequence). The junction had 9 bases not matched to a gene; V was cut back by 5 bases and J by 5 bases. The CDR3 DNA follows: TGTGCCAGCAGCGCCGAGGGGGCAGCTTATCAGCCCCAGCATTTT. Residues: CASSAEGAAYQPQHF.

This chain connects TRBV5-4 to TRBJ2-6, with D possibly being TRBD1 or TRBD2 (6 bases each). V was pared by 0 bases and J by 3 bases, with 10 bases between. The germline CDR1 and CDR2 sequences are SGHNT and YYREEE (reference sequence). The CDR3 spans 16 residues. The CDR3 bases are TGTGCCAGCAGCTTGGCGGGGGCGCGTGGGGCCAACGTCCTGACTTTC. Residues: CASSLAGARGANVLTF.

The gene calls are TRBV10-3 and TRBJ2-2, with unresolved D. Germline V gene data show CDR1 as ENHRY and CDR2 as SYGVKD. The CDR3 contains 16 residues. V gave up 9 bases and J gave up 0 bases, with 17 bases separating them. The chain's CDR3 is CAIQKTTAANTGELFF. CDR3 coding DNA: TGTGCCATTCAGAAGACAACGGCAGCGAACACCGGGGAGCTGTTTTTT.

The V and J genes are TRBV2 and TRBJ1-1, with D perhaps TRBD1 (5 bases). Per germline, CDR1 SNHLY and CDR2 FYNNEI. The CDR3 has 17 amino acids. V was shortened by 6 bases and J by 1 base, with 21 bases between the two germline ends. The CDR3 DNA reads as TGTGCCAGCAGAGACTACAGGAATAGTCGGGGGAACACTGAAGCTTTCTTT. It yields the protein CASRDYRNSRGNTEAFF.

This clonotype appeared a few times. The chain joins TRBV6-5 to TRBJ2-4; D is unclear. V shed 6 bases and J shed 7 bases, with 19 bases lying between them. The CDR3 sequence is 15 residues long. Germline CDR1 MNHEY, CDR2 SVGAGI. CDR3 in amino acids: CASSSDWGSRNIQYF. The DNA for the CDR3 is TGTGCCAGCAGCAGCGACTGGGGATCAAGGAACATTCAGTACTTC.

The J gene is TRBJ1-2, the V gene TRBV6-5, with TRBD1 matching 10 bases. The trim removed 7 bases at V and 4 bases at J, leaving 6 bases unmatched. Germline V gives CDR1 MNHEY, CDR2 SVGAGI. CDR3 length: 14 amino acids. The CDR3 DNA reads as TGTGCCAGCACCGGACAGGGGGGACCCTATGGCTACACCTTC. This encodes CASTGQGGPYGYTF.

The chain carries TRBV10-2 and TRBJ2-7; 7 bases line up with TRBD1. The CDR3 contains 14 residues. Germline lookup yields CDR1 WSHSY and CDR2 SAAADI. The V and J ends lost 7 bases and 3 bases, in that order; junction bases with no gene match: 9. For the CDR3, the DNA is TGCGCCAGCACCCCTACGACAGGGAACTACGAGCAGTACTTC. It yields the protein CASTPTTGNYEQYF.

The chain couples TRBV4-3 to TRBJ1-1; D perhaps matches TRBD1 (6 bases). V shed 0 bases and J shed 6 bases, with 26 bases lying between them. CDR3 length equals 19 residues. The germline V gene has CDR1 LGHNA and CDR2 YSLEER. The CDR3 sequence is CASSQEGPGDWGRGAEAFF. CDR3 in DNA: TGCGCCAGCAGCCAAGAAGGTCCAGGGGATTGGGGGAGGGGGGCTGAAGCTTTCTTT.

This chain joins TRBV27 and TRBJ1-2, with D possibly TRBD1 on 5 matching bases. Looked up from germline, CDR1 is MNHEY and CDR2 is SMNVEV (reference sequence). V was trimmed by 4 bases and J by 2 bases, leaving 14 bases between them. The CDR3 is made up of 15 amino acids. In DNA form, the CDR3 reads TGTGCCAGCAGTTACCGACAGATCCCCAACTATGGCTACACCTTC. Translation: CASSYRQIPNYGYTF.

There are a few counts of this clonotype. J is TRBJ1-5 and V is TRBV19; a weak D match, TRBD1 (5 bases). CDR1 LNHDA and CDR2 SQIVND come from the germline V gene (reference sequence). The CDR3 has 15 residues. Deletions cut 11 bases from V and 2 bases from J, with 19 bases between. CDR3 in amino acids: CAGGLFGAGNQPQHF. The CDR3 DNA is TGTGCCGGGGGACTATTTGGGGCCGGCAATCAGCCCCAGCATTTT.

The V call is TRBV6-2 or TRBV6-3, the J call TRBJ2-5; no reliable D call. The CDR3 length is 14 residues. V shed 1 base and J shed 2 bases, with 8 bases lying between them. Germline-derived CDR1 and CDR2 are MNHEY and SVGEGT. The CDR3 coding sequence is TGTGCCAGCAGTTACTTGAGCGTACAAGAGACCCAGTACTTC. This translates into CASSYLSVQETQYF.

This clonotype has a single count. The CDR3 here is CASTGVAYEQYF. The CDR3 DNA reads TGTGCCAGCACAGGGGTCGCCTACGAGCAGTACTTC. This chain joins TRBV6-2 or TRBV6-3 and TRBJ2-7, with D possibly being TRBD1 (6 bases). The CDR3 runs to 12 residues. Germline CDR1 MNHEY, CDR2 SVGEGT. Trimming took off 7 bases at V and 2 bases at J, with 9 bases between the two ends.

This clonotype was observed a few times. The chain has TRBV27 and TRBJ2-1; 11 bases line up with TRBD2. This CDR3 region has 14 residues. V was clipped by 7 bases and J by 8 bases; unmatched bases: 7. CDR1 is MNHEY, CDR2 SMNVEV, per germline (reference sequence). CDR3 in amino acids: CASTPLAGVDEQFF. CDR3 nucleotide sequence: TGTGCCAGCACCCCACTAGCGGGAGTGGATGAGCAGTTCTTC.